This T cell receptor (beta chain) was documented in a study of blood T cell repertoires in COVID-19. Profiled with immunoSEQ multiplex PCR; TCRdb holds only in-frame clones, not every one. The table has roughly 38,000 clones, about four fifths seen once. This CDR3 is 17 amino acids long. Per the germline V gene, CDR1 is SEHNR and CDR2 is FQNEAQ (reference sequence). Trimming pared 3 bases from V and 2 bases from J, leaving 14 bases between. Source material: peripheral blood. V gene TRBV7-9 combines with J gene TRBJ2-6, with TRBD2 as a possible D gene (5 bases). This TCR was recovered from a man aged 35 to 55 with active or convalescent COVID-19. DNA for the CDR3: TGTGCCAGCAGCTTTACGCCCTACGGGGCTGGGGCCAACGTCCTGACTTTC. Its translation is CASSFTPYGAGANVLTF.